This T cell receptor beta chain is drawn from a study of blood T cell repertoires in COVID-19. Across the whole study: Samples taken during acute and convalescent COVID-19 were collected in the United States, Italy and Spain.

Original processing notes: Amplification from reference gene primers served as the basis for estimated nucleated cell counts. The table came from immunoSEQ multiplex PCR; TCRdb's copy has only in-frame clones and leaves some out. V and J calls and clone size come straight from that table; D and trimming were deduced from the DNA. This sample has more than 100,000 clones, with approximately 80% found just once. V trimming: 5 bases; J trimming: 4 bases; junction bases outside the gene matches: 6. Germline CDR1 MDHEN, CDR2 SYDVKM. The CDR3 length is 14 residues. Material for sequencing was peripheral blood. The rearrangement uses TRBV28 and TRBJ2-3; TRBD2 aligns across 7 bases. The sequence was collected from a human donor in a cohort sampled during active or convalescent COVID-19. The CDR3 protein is CASSPRLAPDTQYF. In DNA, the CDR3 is TGTGCCAGCAGTCCTAGACTAGCCCCAGATACGCAGTATTTT.